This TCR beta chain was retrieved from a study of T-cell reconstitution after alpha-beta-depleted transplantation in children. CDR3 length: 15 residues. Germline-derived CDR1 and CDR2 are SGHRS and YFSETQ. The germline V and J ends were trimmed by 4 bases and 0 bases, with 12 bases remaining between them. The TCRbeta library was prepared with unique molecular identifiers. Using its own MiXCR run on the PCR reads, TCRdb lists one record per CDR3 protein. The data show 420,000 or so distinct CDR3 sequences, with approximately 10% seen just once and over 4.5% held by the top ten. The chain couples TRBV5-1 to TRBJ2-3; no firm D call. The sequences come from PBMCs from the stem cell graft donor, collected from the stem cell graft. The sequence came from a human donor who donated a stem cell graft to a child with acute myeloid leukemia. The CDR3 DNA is TGCGCCAGCAGCATCTTTGTCGGGAGCACAGATACGCAGTATTTT. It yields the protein CASSIFVGSTDTQYF.